These T cell receptor beta chains were read from a single sample in a study of blood T cell repertoires in COVID-19. The protocol was immunoSEQ multiplex PCR, while the TCRdb copy is restricted to in-frame clones and leaves out a portion. The sample consists of over 150,000 clones, around four fifths of them appearing once. The sequenced sample was peripheral blood. These receptors originate from a woman aged 80 or older with acute or convalescent COVID-19. Each CDR3 is given with its conserved first and last residue. D genes are given only for firm matches. Clone size, where shown, is once, few, many, or a class for clones that have expanded.

- | TRBJ1-6 | TRBV9 | - | TGTGCCAGCAGCGTTCGTGCGAATTCACCCCTCCACTTT | CASSVRANSPLHF
TRBD2 | TRBJ2-3 | TRBV7-8 | - | TGTGCCAGCAGCCAACTAGCGGGTCTCTCAGATACGCAGTATTTT | CASSQLAGLSDTQYF
- | TRBJ2-5 | TRBV5-1 | once | TGCGCCAGCGCCACAGAGGGTCGGCAAGAGACCCAGTACTTC | CASATEGRQETQYF
TRBD1 | TRBJ2-2 | TRBV29-1 | - | TGCAGCGCCCCCGGGACAGGGAACACCGGGGAGCTGTTTTTT | CSAPGTGNTGELFF
- | TRBJ2-1 | TRBV7-2 | - | TGTGCCAGCAGCTTTCTGACAGAAGAGCAGTTCTTC | CASSFLTEEQFF
TRBD1 | TRBJ2-1 | TRBV3-1/TRBV3-2 | - | TGTGCCAGCAGCCAAGAGACAGGGGACTACAATGAGCAGTTCTTC | CASSQETGDYNEQFF
- | TRBJ2-3 | TRBV5-4 | - | TGTGCCAGCAGCTTGGAACTAGGCCCCACAGATACGCAGTATTTT | CASSLELGPTDTQYF
- | TRBJ2-5 | TRBV13 | - | TGTGCCAGCAGCTCGAAGCCTAGGGGAGAGACCCAGTACTTC | CASSSKPRGETQYF
- | TRBJ1-1 | TRBV9 | - | TGTGCCAGCAGCGTAGACCCGGGACGGGGGATCACTGAAGCTTTCTTT | CASSVDPGRGITEAFF
- | TRBJ1-3 | TRBV6-1 | few | TGTGCCAGCAGTGAATCAGGGTACGGAAACACCATATATTTT | CASSESGYGNTIYF
- | TRBJ1-6 | TRBV7-2 | - | TGTGCCAGCAGCTTCCGGTATAATTCACCCCTCCACTTT | CASSFRYNSPLHF
TRBD1 | TRBJ2-5 | TRBV2 | once | TGTGCCAGCGGAAGGACAGGGGGGACGGGTTGGGAAGAGACCCAGTACTTC | CASGRTGGTGWEETQYF
- | TRBJ2-1 | TRBV21-1 | once | TGTGCCAGCAGCAGGTTGGGCCGATACAATGAGCAGTTCTTC | CASSRLGRYNEQFF
- | TRBJ2-1 | TRBV29-1 | - | TGCAGCGTGAATCGCGGCGGGGCGGGCCTTAATGAGCAGTTCTTC | CSVNRGGAGLNEQFF
- | TRBJ1-1 | TRBV6-2/TRBV6-3 | - | TGTGCCAGCAGTTACTTGCGGGGGATCACTGAAGCTTTCTTT | CASSYLRGITEAFF
TRBD2 | TRBJ2-3 | TRBV5-1 | - | TGCGCCAGCAGCCCCCGGGTCGCGGGAGGTAGTTCAGATACGCAGTATTTT | CASSPRVAGGSSDTQYF
- | TRBJ2-5 | TRBV23-1 | - | TGCGCCAGCAGTCAATCGAGGGGAGGTGAGACCCAGTACTTC | CASSQSRGGETQYF
TRBD2 | TRBJ2-3 | TRBV7-9 | - | TGTGCCAGCAGCGCCCCGGGGGGGCAGGGGCGACGCACAGATACGCAGTATTTT | CASSAPGGQGRRTDTQYF
- | TRBJ1-3 | TRBV30 | - | TGTGCCTGGATCATCCCTGGAAACACCATATATTTT | CAWIIPGNTIYF
TRBD1 | TRBJ1-6 | TRBV30 | - | TGTGCCTGGAGCCAGGGACAGAGGGATTCACCCCTCCACTTT | CAWSQGQRDSPLHF
- | TRBJ1-5 | TRBV7-2 | - | TGTGCCAGCAGCTTAGATCGGGGGGGAGATCAGCCCCAGCATTTT | CASSLDRGGDQPQHF
- | TRBJ2-3 | TRBV6-5 | - | TGTGCCAGCAGCGCAGGGTGGCACACAGATACGCAGTATTTT | CASSAGWHTDTQYF
- | TRBJ2-1 | TRBV29-1 | - | TGCAGCGTAAGGAGGGTAGGCTCCTACAATGAGCAGTTCTTC | CSVRRVGSYNEQFF
TRBD2 | TRBJ2-1 | TRBV2 | - | TGTGCCAGCAGTGATCTTGGGGGTCTAGCGGGAGGTTATAATGAGCAGTTCTTC | CASSDLGGLAGGYNEQFF
- | TRBJ2-2 | TRBV19 | - | TGTGCCAGTAGTATAAGGGGCGGGAACACCGGGGAGCTGTTTTTT | CASSIRGGNTGELFF
TRBD1 | TRBJ1-2 | TRBV29-1 | - | TGCAGCGTTGAAGAGAGGACAGGGTTTGGCTACACCTTC | CSVEERTGFGYTF
TRBD1 | TRBJ2-1 | TRBV28 | few | TGTGCCAGCGGGACAGGGGCCTACAATGAGCAGTTCTTC | CASGTGAYNEQFF
TRBD1 | TRBJ1-1 | TRBV12-3/TRBV12-4 | - | TGTGCCAGCAGTTCTAGAGACAGGGCAGCTTTCTTT | CASSSRDRAAFF
- | TRBJ1-2 | TRBV2 | - | TGTGCCAGCAGTGAAGGCACGCGGCATGGCTACACCTTC | CASSEGTRHGYTF
TRBD1 | TRBJ1-5 | TRBV7-9 | - | TGTGCCAGCAGCCCCGGGACAGGGAGCAATCAGCCCCAGCATTTT | CASSPGTGSNQPQHF
TRBD1 | TRBJ1-5 | TRBV5-1 | - | TGCGCCAGCAGCTTGGGACAGGGGGGCAATCAGCCCCAGCATTTT | CASSLGQGGNQPQHF
- | TRBJ1-2 | TRBV12-3/TRBV12-4 | - | TGTGCCAGCAGTTTGGCAAGTCATGGCTACACCTTC | CASSLASHGYTF
- | TRBJ2-5 | TRBV30 | - | TGTGCCTGGGGGACGGCAGGGGGGGAGACCCAGTACTTC | CAWGTAGGETQYF
TRBD2 | TRBJ2-2 | TRBV9 | few | TGTGCCAGCAGCATCAGCGGGGGGGTCTCCGGGGAGCTGTTTTTT | CASSISGGVSGELFF
- | TRBJ1-5 | TRBV7-8 | - | TGTGCCAGCAGCCCCCCAGGGCGGCCCCAGCATTTT | CASSPPGRPQHF
TRBD1 | TRBJ1-3 | TRBV5-1 | - | TGCGCCAGCAGCTTGTCGGGACAGGGGTCCGGAAACACCATATATTTT | CASSLSGQGSGNTIYF
- | TRBJ2-3 | TRBV3-1/TRBV3-2 | - | TGTGCCAGCAGCCAAGATCTAGCAGATACGCAGTATTTT | CASSQDLADTQYF
TRBD1 | TRBJ1-1 | TRBV2 | - | TGTGCCAGCAGTACGGGACAGTTGAACACTGAAGCTTTCTTT | CASSTGQLNTEAFF
- | TRBJ2-7 | TRBV7-2 | - | TGTGCCAGCAGCTTCGTCAGGGCCAGCTCCTACGAGCAGTACTTC | CASSFVRASSYEQYF
- | TRBJ1-1 | TRBV5-4 | - | TGTGCCAGCAGCTTGGGAAGCCTGAAGTCCACTGAAGCTTTCTTT | CASSLGSLKSTEAFF
TRBD1 | TRBJ1-4 | TRBV7-2 | - | TGTGCCAGCAGCACCACCGGGACAGGGCAGAAACTGTTTTTT | CASSTTGTGQKLFF
TRBD2 | TRBJ2-3 | TRBV7-2 | - | TGTGCCAGCAGCGTAACTAGCGGGAGAGCAGATACGCAGTATTTT | CASSVTSGRADTQYF
TRBD1 | TRBJ1-4 | TRBV7-2 | - | TGTGCCAGCAGCTTGGGCAGGGGGCGTGAAAAACTGTTTTTT | CASSLGRGREKLFF
- | TRBJ1-4 | TRBV19 | - | TGTGCCAGTAGCGACACCAGGGGTGGAAAACTGTTTTTT | CASSDTRGGKLFF
- | TRBJ1-1 | TRBV2 | few | TGTGCCAGCACCAACGGGGAGGGCACTGAAGCTTTCTTT | CASTNGEGTEAFF
TRBD1 | TRBJ1-1 | TRBV5-4 | - | TGTGCCAGCAGCTTTACAGGGGGGAACACTGAAGCTTTCTTT | CASSFTGGNTEAFF
TRBD1 | TRBJ2-7 | TRBV7-2 | - | TGTGCCAGCAGCTTAGGACAGGGCAGGCCCCAGCAGTACTTC | CASSLGQGRPQQYF
TRBD1 | TRBJ1-4 | TRBV28 | once | TGTGCCAGCAGTTTATCGCAGGGGGCAGGTGAAAAACTGTTTTTT | CASSLSQGAGEKLFF
- | TRBJ2-6 | TRBV18 | - | TGTGCCAGCTCACCATTTGTGGGCAGAGAATCTCCGGGGGCCAACGTCCTGACTTTC | CASSPFVGRESPGANVLTF
TRBD2 | TRBJ2-3 | TRBV6-5 | - | TGTGCCAGCAGTCCGCTAGCGGGAGCAGATACGCAGTATTTT | CASSPLAGADTQYF
- | TRBJ1-5 | TRBV6-5 | - | TGTGCCAGCAATGGACAGCCTAATCAGCCCCAGCATTTT | CASNGQPNQPQHF
TRBD2 | TRBJ2-2 | TRBV11-3 | - | TGTGCCAGCAGCCCCGGACTAGCAGGACGAACCGGGGAGCTGTTTTTT | CASSPGLAGRTGELFF
TRBD1 | TRBJ2-5 | TRBV2 | - | TGTGCCAGCAGTGAAGGGACAGGGAATGAAGGAGAGACCCAGTACTTC | CASSEGTGNEGETQYF
- | TRBJ1-6 | TRBV5-1 | - | TGCGCCAGCAGCTCCTTGGGTGACACTCCAAATTCACCCCTCCACTTT | CASSSLGDTPNSPLHF
TRBD1 | TRBJ1-2 | TRBV6-5 | - | TGTGCCAGCAGTTCCCGGGACAGGGGGGGAGGCTACACCTTC | CASSSRDRGGGYTF